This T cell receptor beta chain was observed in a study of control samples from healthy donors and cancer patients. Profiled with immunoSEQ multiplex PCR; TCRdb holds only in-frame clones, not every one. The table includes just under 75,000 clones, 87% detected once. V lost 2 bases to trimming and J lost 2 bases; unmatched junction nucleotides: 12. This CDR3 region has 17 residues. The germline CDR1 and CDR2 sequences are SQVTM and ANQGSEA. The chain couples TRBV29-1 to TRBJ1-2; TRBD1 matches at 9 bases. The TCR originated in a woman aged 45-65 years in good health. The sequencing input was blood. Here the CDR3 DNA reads TGCAGCGTTGAACCATCCGGGACAGGGAAGGTAAACTATGGCTACACCTTC. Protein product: CSVEPSGTGKVNYGYTF. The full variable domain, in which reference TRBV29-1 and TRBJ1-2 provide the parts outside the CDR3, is SAVISQKPSRDICQRGTSLTIQCQVDSQVTMMFWYRQQPGQSLTLIATANQGSEATYESGFVIDKFPISRPNLTFSTLTVSNMSPEDSSIYLCSVEPSGTGKVNYGYTFGSGTRLTVV.